The clone carrying this TCR beta chain was seen repeatedly, ten times or more. Its target is not known. The CDR3 covers 18 residues. Germline V gives CDR1 MNHNS, CDR2 SASEGT. Trimming took 5 bases from V and 4 from J; bases not matched to a gene: 14. The time point was: persistent/refractory GD, antithyroid drugs over 5 years with positive TRAb. There was RNA extracted from PBMCs, and the TCR library was made from it. This sample stems from a study of regulatory T cells in long-lasting Graves disease. Study results and caveats: The work looked only at peripheral blood and did not look at thyroid tissue. TCR diversity was lower in persistent than newly diagnosed Graves' disease. When disease was persistent, TRBV28, TRBJ1-2 and TRBJ2-5 were the favored segments.

Assembly of TCR beta libraries relied on iRepertoire HTBI primers together with Arm-PCR of CDR3 regions. MiXCR, run by TCRdb on the multiplex PCR reads, gives a single entry per CDR3 protein. The sample consists of hundreds of thousands of distinct CDR3 sequences, 25% to 30% of them appearing once. The chain carries TRBV6-1 and TRBJ2-7; TRBD2 agrees at 13 bases. This TCR derives from a female donor with Graves disease. The specimen comprised peripheral blood mononuclear cells (PBMCs), sampled when the disease was refractory, from a patient treated with antithyroid drugs. This CDR3 is CASSPLPPTSGRSYEQYF. The CDR3 region has the DNA TGTGCCAGCAGTCCTCTACCACCGACTAGCGGGAGGTCGTACGAGCAGTACTTC.